This T cell receptor beta chain was recorded in a study of blood T cells in healthy people across ages. For the second PCR, which ran for about 7 to 11 cycles, a sample-barcoded 5' primer and a J-beta primer mix were used. TCRdb ran MiXCR on the 5' RACE reads and lists one entry per CDR3 protein. Among fewer than 2,000,000 distinct CDR3 sequences listed, 39% were seen once. This clonotype occurred a few times. Per the germline V gene, CDR1 is MDHEN and CDR2 is SYDVKM. The length of the CDR3 is 12 residues. The V and J ends lost 6 bases and 6 bases respectively, with 11 bases between them. Sequences were obtained from blood. The origin of this receptor is a human donor in good health. This sequence joins TRBV28 and TRBJ2-5; unclear D gene. CDR3 loop: CASSPGSQTQYF. The DNA for the CDR3 is TGTGCCAGCAGCCCGGGCTCCCAGACCCAGTACTTC.